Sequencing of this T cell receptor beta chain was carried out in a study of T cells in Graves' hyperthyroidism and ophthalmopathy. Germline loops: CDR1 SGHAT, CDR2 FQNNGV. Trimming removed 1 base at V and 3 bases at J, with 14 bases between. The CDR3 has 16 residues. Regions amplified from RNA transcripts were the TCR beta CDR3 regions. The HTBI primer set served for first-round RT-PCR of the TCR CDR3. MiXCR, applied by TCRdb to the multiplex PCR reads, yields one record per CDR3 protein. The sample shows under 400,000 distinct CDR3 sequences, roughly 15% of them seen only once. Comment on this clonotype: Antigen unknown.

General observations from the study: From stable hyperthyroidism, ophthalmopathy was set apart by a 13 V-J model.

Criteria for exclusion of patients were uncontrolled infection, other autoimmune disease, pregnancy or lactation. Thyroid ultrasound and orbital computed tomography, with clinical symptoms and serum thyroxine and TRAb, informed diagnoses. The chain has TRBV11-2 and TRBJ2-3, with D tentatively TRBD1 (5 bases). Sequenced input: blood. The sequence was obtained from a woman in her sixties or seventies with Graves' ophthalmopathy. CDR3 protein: CASSLAPAGKTDTQYF. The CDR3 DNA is TGTGCCAGCAGCTTAGCGCCGGCAGGGAAGACAGATACGCAGTATTTT. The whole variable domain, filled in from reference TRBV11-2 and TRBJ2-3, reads EAGVAQSPRYKIIEKRQSVAFWCNPISGHATLYWYQQILGQGPKLLIQFQNNGVVDDSQLPKDRFSAERLKGVDSTLKIQPAKLEDSAVYLCASSLAPAGKTDTQYFGPGTRLTVL.